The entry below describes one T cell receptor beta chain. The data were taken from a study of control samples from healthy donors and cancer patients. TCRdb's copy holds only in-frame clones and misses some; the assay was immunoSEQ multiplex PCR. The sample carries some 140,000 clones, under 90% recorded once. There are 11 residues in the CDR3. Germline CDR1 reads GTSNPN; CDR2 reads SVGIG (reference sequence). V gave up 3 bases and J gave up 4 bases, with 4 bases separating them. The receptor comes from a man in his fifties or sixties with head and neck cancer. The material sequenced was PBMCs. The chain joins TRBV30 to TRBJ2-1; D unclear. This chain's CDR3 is CAWRGYNEQFF. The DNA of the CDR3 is TGTGCCTGGAGGGGGTACAATGAGCAGTTCTTC.